These T cell receptor beta chains were read from a single sample in a study of T cell responses to AZD1222 COVID-19 vaccine. TCRdb's table, derived via immunoSEQ multiplex PCR, lists solely in-frame clones and lacks some. The table lists over 85,000 clones, around 90% of them singletons. The sample in question was peripheral blood, obtained 28 days after the second AZD1222 dose. The origin of the receptors is an adult who received the AZD1222 COVID-19 vaccine. The CDR3 runs from the conserved cysteine through the conserved F or W. The D gene is left open where the match is weak. Size is omitted from some rows. Given values are once, few, many or a class for expanded clones.

CDR3 protein: CASSEVSGKESEQFF
CDR3 DNA: TGCGCCAGCAGTGAGGTGAGCGGGAAAGAGAGTGAGCAGTTCTTC
D gene: TRBD2
clone size: -
V gene: TRBV10-1
J gene: TRBJ2-1

CDR3 protein: CASSFRRNTEAFF
CDR3 DNA: TGTGCCAGCAGCTTCAGGAGAAACACTGAAGCTTTCTTT
D gene: -
clone size: -
V gene: TRBV7-2
J gene: TRBJ1-1

CDR3 protein: CASSFNDRAAQPQHF
CDR3 DNA: TGCGCCAGCAGCTTCAATGACAGGGCAGCTCAGCCCCAGCATTTT
D gene: TRBD1
clone size: -
V gene: TRBV5-1
J gene: TRBJ1-5

CDR3 protein: CASSYSPLGRNQPQHF
CDR3 DNA: TGTGCCAGCAGTTACTCTCCGTTGGGGAGGAATCAGCCCCAGCATTTT
D gene: -
clone size: -
V gene: TRBV6-5
J gene: TRBJ1-5

CDR3 protein: CASSLIGTGELFF
CDR3 DNA: TGCGCCAGCAGCTTGATCGGAACCGGGGAGCTGTTTTTT
D gene: -
clone size: -
V gene: TRBV5-1
J gene: TRBJ2-2

CDR3 protein: CASRTLTATYEQYF
CDR3 DNA: TGTGCCAGCAGGACCTTGACAGCAACCTACGAGCAGTACTTC
D gene: -
clone size: -
V gene: TRBV27
J gene: TRBJ2-7

CDR3 protein: CASLWTDNTGELFF
CDR3 DNA: TGTGCCAGTCTATGGACAGATAACACCGGGGAGCTGTTTTTT
D gene: -
clone size: -
V gene: TRBV7-9
J gene: TRBJ2-2

CDR3 protein: CSVEPTAEAFF
CDR3 DNA: TGCAGCGTTGAACCGACAGCGGAAGCTTTCTTT
D gene: -
clone size: -
V gene: TRBV29-1
J gene: TRBJ1-1

CDR3 protein: CASSWTPGDSYEQYF
CDR3 DNA: TGTGCCAGCAGCTGGACTCCCGGGGACTCCTACGAGCAGTACTTC
D gene: -
clone size: few
V gene: TRBV5-4
J gene: TRBJ2-7

CDR3 protein: CASSFTAGGPATQYF
CDR3 DNA: TGTGCCAGCAGCTTTACAGCGGGAGGGCCGGCGACCCAGTACTTC
D gene: TRBD2
clone size: -
V gene: TRBV5-4
J gene: TRBJ2-5

CDR3 protein: CASSLSGIGNTIYF
CDR3 DNA: TGCGCCAGCAGCTTGTCAGGGATAGGGAACACCATATATTTT
D gene: -
clone size: -
V gene: TRBV5-1
J gene: TRBJ1-3

CDR3 protein: CASSVEGSPGNTIYF
CDR3 DNA: TGTGCCAGCAGCGTAGAGGGGAGCCCTGGAAACACCATATATTTT
D gene: -
clone size: -
V gene: TRBV9
J gene: TRBJ1-3

CDR3 protein: CASSLAAANYGYTF
CDR3 DNA: TGTGCCAGCAGCTTAGCGGCAGCAAACTATGGCTACACCTTC
D gene: -
clone size: -
V gene: TRBV7-2
J gene: TRBJ1-2

CDR3 protein: CAWSSGRIGGNTIYF
CDR3 DNA: TGTGCCTGGAGCTCAGGGCGGATAGGCGGAAACACCATATATTTT
D gene: -
clone size: once
V gene: TRBV30
J gene: TRBJ1-3

CDR3 protein: CASTSGNRFNEQFF
CDR3 DNA: TGTGCCAGCACGTCAGGGAACCGGTTCAATGAGCAGTTCTTC
D gene: -
clone size: -
V gene: TRBV14
J gene: TRBJ2-1

CDR3 protein: CASSYSTGTGYTF
CDR3 DNA: TGTGCCAGCAGTTACTCGACAGGGACCGGCTACACCTTC
D gene: TRBD1
clone size: few
V gene: TRBV6-2/TRBV6-3
J gene: TRBJ1-2

CDR3 protein: CASSPITGIAEAFF
CDR3 DNA: TGTGCCAGCAGCCCGATCACAGGGATAGCTGAAGCTTTCTTT
D gene: -
clone size: -
V gene: TRBV7-9
J gene: TRBJ1-1

CDR3 protein: CASSRLPYEQYF
CDR3 DNA: TGTGCCAGCAGCCGTCTACCCTACGAGCAGTACTTC
D gene: -
clone size: -
V gene: TRBV7-9
J gene: TRBJ2-7

CDR3 protein: CASSFGQGSLTNEQFF
CDR3 DNA: TGTGCCAGCAGCTTCGGCCAGGGGTCCCTAACCAATGAGCAGTTCTTC
D gene: -
clone size: -
V gene: TRBV7-3
J gene: TRBJ2-1

CDR3 protein: CASSSTGTQPQHF
CDR3 DNA: TGCGCCAGCAGCTCGACAGGGACCCAGCCCCAGCATTTT
D gene: TRBD1
clone size: -
V gene: TRBV5-1
J gene: TRBJ1-5

CDR3 protein: CASSPLNSVLENTIYF
CDR3 DNA: TGTGCCAGCAGCCCCCTCAACAGCGTCCTGGAAAACACCATATATTTT
D gene: -
clone size: -
V gene: TRBV9
J gene: TRBJ1-3

CDR3 protein: CASSEGPRGSYEQYF
CDR3 DNA: TGTGCCAGCAGTGAAGGTCCTCGTGGCTCCTACGAGCAGTACTTC
D gene: -
clone size: -
V gene: TRBV6-1
J gene: TRBJ2-7

CDR3 protein: CASSFSGRETQYF
CDR3 DNA: TGTGCCAGCAGCTTCTCAGGTCGGGAGACCCAGTACTTC
D gene: -
clone size: -
V gene: TRBV11-3
J gene: TRBJ2-5

CDR3 protein: CASSFPGRAFF
CDR3 DNA: TGTGCCAGCAGCTTCCCGGGTAGAGCTTTCTTT
D gene: -
clone size: -
V gene: TRBV7-8
J gene: TRBJ1-1

CDR3 protein: CASSLRLAGGQETQYF
CDR3 DNA: TGTGCCAGCAGCCTACGACTAGCGGGGGGCCAAGAGACCCAGTACTTC
D gene: TRBD2
clone size: once
V gene: TRBV5-4
J gene: TRBJ2-5